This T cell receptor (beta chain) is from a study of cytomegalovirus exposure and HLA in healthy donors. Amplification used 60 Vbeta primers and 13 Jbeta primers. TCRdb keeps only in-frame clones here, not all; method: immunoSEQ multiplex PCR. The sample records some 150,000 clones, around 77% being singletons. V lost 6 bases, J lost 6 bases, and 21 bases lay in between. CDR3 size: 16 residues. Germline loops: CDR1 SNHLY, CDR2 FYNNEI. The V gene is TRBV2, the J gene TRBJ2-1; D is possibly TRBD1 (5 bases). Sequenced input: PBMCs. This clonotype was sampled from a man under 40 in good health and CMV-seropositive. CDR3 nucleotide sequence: TGTGCCAGCAGGAACGTGCAGGGCGACACTACCAATGAGCAGTTCTTC. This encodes CASRNVQGDTTNEQFF.